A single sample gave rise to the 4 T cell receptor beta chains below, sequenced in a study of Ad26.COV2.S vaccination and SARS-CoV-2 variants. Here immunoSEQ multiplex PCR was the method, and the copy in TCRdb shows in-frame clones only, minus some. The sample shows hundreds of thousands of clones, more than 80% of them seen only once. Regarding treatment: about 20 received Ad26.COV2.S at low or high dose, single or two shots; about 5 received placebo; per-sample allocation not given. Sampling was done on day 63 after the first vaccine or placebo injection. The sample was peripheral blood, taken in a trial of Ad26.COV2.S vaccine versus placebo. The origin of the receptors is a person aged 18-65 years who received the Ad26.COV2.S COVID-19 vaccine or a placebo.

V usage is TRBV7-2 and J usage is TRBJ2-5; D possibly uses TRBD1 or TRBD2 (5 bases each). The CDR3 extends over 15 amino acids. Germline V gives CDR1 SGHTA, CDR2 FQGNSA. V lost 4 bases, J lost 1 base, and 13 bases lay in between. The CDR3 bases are TGTGCCAGCAGCTACGCCGGGACCATCCAAGAGACCCAGTACTTC. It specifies CASSYAGTIQETQYF.

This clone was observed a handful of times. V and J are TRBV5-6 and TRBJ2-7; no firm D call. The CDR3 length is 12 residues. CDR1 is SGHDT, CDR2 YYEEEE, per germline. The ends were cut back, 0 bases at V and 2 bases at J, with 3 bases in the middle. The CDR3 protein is CASSLAPYEQYF. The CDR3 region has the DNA TGTGCCAGCAGCTTGGCTCCCTACGAGCAGTACTTC.

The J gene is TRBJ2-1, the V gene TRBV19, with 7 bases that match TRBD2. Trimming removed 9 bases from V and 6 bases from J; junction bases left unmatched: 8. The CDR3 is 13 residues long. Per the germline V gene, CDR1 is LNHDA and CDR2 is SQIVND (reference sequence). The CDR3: CARRTGLTNEQFF. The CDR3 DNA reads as TGTGCCAGGAGGACGGGACTAACCAATGAGCAGTTCTTC.

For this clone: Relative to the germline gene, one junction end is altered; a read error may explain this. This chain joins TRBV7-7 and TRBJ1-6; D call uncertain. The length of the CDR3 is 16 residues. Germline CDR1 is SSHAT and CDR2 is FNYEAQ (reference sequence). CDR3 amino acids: CASSLAGKGMDSPLHF. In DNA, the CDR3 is TGTGCTAGCAGCTTAGCGGGTAAGGGCATGGATTCACCCCTCCACTTT.